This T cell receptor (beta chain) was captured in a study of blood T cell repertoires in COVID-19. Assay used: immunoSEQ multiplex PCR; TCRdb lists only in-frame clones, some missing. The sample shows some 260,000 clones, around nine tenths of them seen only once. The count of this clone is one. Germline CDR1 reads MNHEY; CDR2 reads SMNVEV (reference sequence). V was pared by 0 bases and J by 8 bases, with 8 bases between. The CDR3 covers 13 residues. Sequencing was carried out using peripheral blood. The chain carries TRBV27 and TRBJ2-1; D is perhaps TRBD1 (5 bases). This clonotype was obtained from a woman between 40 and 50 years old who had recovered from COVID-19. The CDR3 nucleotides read TGTGCCAGCAGTTTATCGGTAGGGGATGAGCAGTTCTTC. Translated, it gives CASSLSVGDEQFF.